These 21 T cell receptor beta chains originate from one sample sequenced in a study of T cell changes during pregnancy in multiple sclerosis. TCRdb keeps only in-frame clones here, not all; method: immunoSEQ multiplex PCR. The repertoire holds around 79,000 clones, with about 89% as singletons. Sequenced material: CD4+ T cells from peripheral blood mononuclear cells, taken in the second trimester of pregnancy. These receptors came from a female donor with multiple sclerosis, enrolled in a pregnancy study.

The chain employs TRBV5-4 and TRBJ1-4; 9 bases align to TRBD1. The CDR3 totals 14 residues. From germline, CDR1 is SGHNT and CDR2 YYREEE (reference sequence). Trimming at V came to 4 bases and at J to 10 bases, leaving 8 bases not matched to a gene. This chain's CDR3 is CASSLGQGSGKLFF. CDR3 in DNA: TGTGCCAGCAGCCTGGGACAGGGTAGCGGAAAACTGTTTTTT. The whole variable domain, remainder taken from reference TRBV5-4 and TRBJ1-4, is ETGVTQSPTHLIKTRGQQVTLRCSSQSGHNTVSWYQQALGQGPQFIFQYYREEENGRGNFPPRFSGLQFPNYSSELNVNALELDDSALYLCASSLGQGSGKLFFGSGTQLSVL.

J is TRBJ1-5 and V is TRBV9; D uncertain. Germline V lookup: CDR1 SGDLS, CDR2 YYNGEE. Trimming shortened V by 2 bases and J by 4 bases, and 13 bases separated the two germline ends. The CDR3 is made up of 15 amino acids. In DNA form, the CDR3 reads TGTGCCAGCAGCGTGGCCGCCGCTGAAAATCAGCCCCAGCATTTT. This encodes CASSVAAAENQPQHF. The full variable domain, with the rest looked up from reference TRBV9 and TRBJ1-5, is DSGVTQTPKHLITATGQRVTLRCSPRSGDLSVYWYQQSLDQGLQFLIQYYNGEERAKGNILERFSAQQFPDLHSELNLSSLELGDSALYFCASSVAAAENQPQHFGDGTRLSIL.

The chain combines TRBV19 with TRBJ2-2; a weak D match, TRBD2 (6 bases). Germline lookup yields CDR1 LNHDA and CDR2 SQIVND (reference sequence). CDR3 length: 14 amino acids. Trimming shortened V by 5 bases and J by 5 bases, and 12 bases separated the two germline ends. Here the CDR3 DNA reads TGTGCCAGTAGTGGTTGGGGGGAGACCGGGGAGCTGTTTTTT. As protein: CASSGWGETGELFF.

CDR3 loop: CASSRQGWAEAFF. CDR3 nucleotides: TGTGCCAGCTCACGTCAGGGCTGGGCTGAAGCTTTCTTT. The chain carries TRBV18 and TRBJ1-1; maybe TRBD1 (5 bases). The V gene lost 4 bases and the J gene lost 6 bases, with 12 bases spanning the gap. Germline CDR1 KGHSH, CDR2 LQKENI. The length of the CDR3 is 13 residues. The full variable domain, its missing parts supplied by reference TRBV18 and TRBJ1-1, is NAGVMQNPRHLVRRRGQEARLRCSPMKGHSHVYWYRQLPEEGLKFMVYLQKENIIDESGMPKERFSAEFPKEGPSILRIQQVVRGDSAAYFCASSRQGWAEAFFGQGTRLTVV.

The J gene is TRBJ1-1, the V gene TRBV5-1; 9 nucleotides match TRBD1. The CDR3 consists of 17 residues. The V gene's germline CDR1 is SGHRS and CDR2 YFSETQ. J was trimmed by 5 bases and V by 1 base; bases with no gene match: 12. In DNA form, the CDR3 reads TGCGCCAGCAGCTTGCGGGGGACAGGGACCGTGGGAACTGAAGCTTTCTTT. Translating gives CASSLRGTGTVGTEAFF.

This sequence joins TRBV9 and TRBJ2-1; D gene unclear. Trimming took 0 bases from V and 9 from J, leaving 10 bases between them. The CDR3 runs to 13 residues. The germline gives CDR1 SGDLS, CDR2 YYNGEE. CDR3 loop: CASSVDSRSEQFF. CDR3 bases: TGTGCCAGCAGCGTAGATTCCCGTTCTGAGCAGTTCTTC.

This sequence joins TRBV28 and TRBJ2-5, with TRBD2 matching over 7 bases. The V and J ends lost 5 bases and 3 bases, in that order; junction bases with no gene match: 9. The CDR3 loop spans 15 amino acids. Germline-derived CDR1 and CDR2 are MDHEN and SYDVKM. CDR3 residues: CASSRPGLPKETQYF. For the CDR3, the DNA is TGTGCCAGCAGTCGGCCGGGACTACCAAAAGAGACCCAGTACTTC.

Remarks on this clone: One end of the junction fails to match germline, which may point to a read error. The J gene is TRBJ2-1, the V gene TRBV27; no clear D gene. CDR1 MNHEY and CDR2 SMNVEV come from the germline V gene (reference sequence). The CDR3 contains 16 residues. The DNA of the CDR3 is TGTGCCAGCAGTTTAGGTCTGAGTCCCTCCGACAATGAGCAGTTCTTC. Residues: CASSLGLSPSDNEQFF.

The J gene is TRBJ2-7, the V gene TRBV2; tentatively, D is TRBD1 (5 bases). This CDR3 has 13 amino acids. Germline loops: CDR1 SNHLY, CDR2 FYNNEI. Trimming removed 4 bases from V and 3 bases from J, with 10 bases in between. The CDR3 sequence is CASSVRGNYEQYF. The CDR3 DNA reads TGTGCCAGCAGTGTAAGGGGAAACTACGAGCAGTACTTC. Together with reference TRBV2 and TRBJ2-7, the CDR3 gives the full variable domain: EPEVTQTPSHQVTQMGQEVILRCVPISNHLYFYWYRQILGQKVEFLVSFYNNEISEKSEIFDDQFSVERPDGSNFTLKIRSTKLEDSAMYFCASSVRGNYEQYFGPGTRLTVT.

This rearrangement joins TRBV27 to TRBJ2-5; D call uncertain. This CDR3 contains 14 residues. The V gene lost 7 bases and the J gene lost 1 base, with 13 bases spanning the gap. The germline CDR1 and CDR2 sequences are MNHEY and SMNVEV (reference sequence). CDR3 bases: TGTGCCAGCAAAGACGCAGGTGGCCAAGAGACCCAGTACTTC. Translating gives CASKDAGGQETQYF.

The V call is TRBV29-1, the J call TRBJ1-3; 9 bases agree with TRBD1. The trim removed 6 bases at V and 4 bases at J, leaving 4 bases unmatched. Germline V gene sequence: CDR1 SQVTM, CDR2 ANQGSEA. The CDR3 is 13 residues long. For the CDR3, the DNA is TGCAGCGTGCGGACAGGGGTCGGAAACACCATATATTTT. As protein: CSVRTGVGNTIYF.

This rearrangement joins TRBV19 to TRBJ2-1, with 11 positions matching TRBD2. V dropped 3 bases and J dropped 9; count of bases not matched to a gene: 7. Germline values: CDR1 LNHDA, CDR2 SQIVND (reference sequence). This CDR3 spans 15 amino acids. The CDR3 DNA follows: TGTGCCAGTAGTATGGTAACTAGCGGGAGCAGTGAGCAGTTCTTC. Translated, it gives CASSMVTSGSSEQFF.

This clone was observed once. V and J are TRBV9 and TRBJ1-2, with D uncertain. Germline lookup yields CDR1 SGDLS and CDR2 YYNGEE. The CDR3 is 12 amino acids. Trimming stripped 3 bases from V and 9 bases from J, with 12 bases between. CDR3 residues: CASSGEGVRYTF. The CDR3 nucleotides read TGTGCCAGCAGCGGGGAGGGCGTACGCTACACCTTC.

The chain uses TRBV5-1 and TRBJ1-1, with TRBD1 identical over 8 bases. V lost 5 bases, J lost 1 base, and 1 base stayed unmatched. Per germline, CDR1 SGHRS and CDR2 YFSETQ. The CDR3 has 13 residues. The CDR3 spells CASSQGANTEAFF. The CDR3 coding sequence is TGCGCCAGCAGTCAGGGGGCGAACACTGAAGCTTTCTTT.

The gene calls are TRBV7-3 and TRBJ2-7, with D possibly matching TRBD1 (5 bases). CDR1 and CDR2 from the germline V gene are SGHTA and FQGTGA. CDR3 length: 13 amino acids. V shed 3 bases and J shed 6 bases, with 12 bases lying between them. The CDR3, as DNA: TGTGCCAGCAGCTTTCGTCAGGGAAGCGAGCAGTACTTC. It translates to CASSFRQGSEQYF.

This chain uses TRBV28 with TRBJ2-7, with D possibly being TRBD1 (7 bases). Germline lookup yields CDR1 MDHEN and CDR2 SYDVKM. V was trimmed by 2 bases and J by 0 bases, leaving 20 bases between them. CDR3 length: 18 amino acids. The DNA of the CDR3 is TGTGCCAGCAGTTTAAAACGTGGGGGGACAGTGAACTCCTACGAGCAGTACTTC. This encodes CASSLKRGGTVNSYEQYF.

The V call is TRBV21-1, the J call TRBJ1-2; whether TRBD1, the table's D call, matches the DNA was not checked. TRBV21-1 is reported as a pseudogene. This CDR3 contains 14 residues. CDR3 loop: CASSKATDNYGYTF. CDR3 bases: TGTGCCAGCAGCAAAGCGACAGATAACTATGGCTACACCTTC.

This clone showed up just once. V usage is TRBV5-6 and J usage is TRBJ2-7; a weak D match, TRBD1 (6 bases). Germline V gives CDR1 SGHDT, CDR2 YYEEEE. The CDR3 has 11 residues. Trimming pared 7 bases from V and 4 bases from J, leaving 9 bases between. The CDR3 protein is CASGRGYEQYF. The CDR3 DNA reads as TGTGCCAGCGGTAGGGGGTACGAGCAGTACTTC.

The chain has TRBV11-2 and TRBJ2-7; 9 bases fit TRBD2. Germline-derived CDR1 and CDR2 are SGHAT and FQNNGV. With V trimmed by 5 bases and J by 0 bases, 8 bases remained unmatched. The CDR3 runs to 16 residues. The CDR3 nucleotides read TGTGCCAGCAGCCCTGGGGTAGCGGGAGCCTCCTACGAGCAGTACTTC. Its translation is CASSPGVAGASYEQYF.

This chain connects TRBV6-5 to TRBJ1-3, with TRBD1 matching over 7 bases. Germline CDR1 is MNHEY and CDR2 is SVGAGI. This CDR3 spans 15 amino acids. V shed 6 bases, J shed 0 bases, and the junction held 5 bases outside the gene matches. The CDR3 is CASSPDRDSGNTIYF. The CDR3 nucleotides are TGTGCCAGCAGCCCCGACAGGGACTCTGGAAACACCATATATTTT.

The rearrangement links TRBV2 to TRBJ1-2; 8 bases line up with TRBD1. Losses at the gene ends were 9 bases for V and 0 bases for J; bases not matched to a gene: 9. In germline, CDR1 is SNHLY, CDR2 FYNNEI. The CDR3 is made up of 15 amino acids. This CDR3 is CASGGQAGANYGYTF. CDR3 DNA sequence: TGTGCCAGTGGGGGACAGGCCGGGGCTAACTATGGCTACACCTTC.